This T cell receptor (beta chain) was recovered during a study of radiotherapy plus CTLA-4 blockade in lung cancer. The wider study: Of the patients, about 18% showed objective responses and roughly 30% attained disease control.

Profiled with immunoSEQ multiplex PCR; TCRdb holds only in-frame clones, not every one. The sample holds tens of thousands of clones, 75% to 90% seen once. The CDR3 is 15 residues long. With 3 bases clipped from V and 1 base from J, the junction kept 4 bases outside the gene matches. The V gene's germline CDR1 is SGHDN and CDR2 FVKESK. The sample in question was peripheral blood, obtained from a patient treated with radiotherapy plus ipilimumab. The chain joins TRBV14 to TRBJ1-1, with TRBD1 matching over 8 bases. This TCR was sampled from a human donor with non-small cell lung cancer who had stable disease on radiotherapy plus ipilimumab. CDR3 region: CASSHSDRENTEAFF. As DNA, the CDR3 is TGTGCCAGCAGCCATTCGGACAGGGAGAACACTGAAGCTTTCTTT.